These 30 T cell receptor beta chains were all obtained from the same sample, sequenced in a study of T cells in Graves' hyperthyroidism and ophthalmopathy. Using RNA transcripts as the source, TCR beta CDR3 regions were amplified. First-round RT-PCR with HTBI primers amplified the TCR CDR3 region. TCRdb itself ran the multiplex PCR reads through MiXCR, one entry per CDR3 protein. The sample shows 600,000 to 650,000 distinct CDR3 sequences, around 21% of them seen only once. The source material was blood. These receptors all come from a man under 40 with Graves' ophthalmopathy.

The chain links TRBV9 to TRBJ2-2; TRBD2 aligns across 10 bases. Trimming cost V 0 bases and J 5 bases; bases outside gene matches: 1. Germline V gives CDR1 SGDLS, CDR2 YYNGEE. The CDR3 spans 15 residues. CDR3 bases: TGTGCCAGCAGCGTAGTTAGCGGGGGGACCGGGGAGCTGTTTTTT. Translated, it gives CASSVVSGGTGELFF.

This clonotype was observed a handful of times. The chain combines TRBV5-1 with TRBJ1-2, with a weak D call TRBD1 (5 bases). Germline V gene data show CDR1 as SGHRS and CDR2 as YFSETQ. The V and J ends lost 3 bases and 4 bases respectively, with 16 bases between them. The CDR3 is 15 amino acids. The CDR3 sequence is CASSSGRTAPYGYTF. In DNA, the CDR3 is TGCGCCAGCAGCTCGGGACGAACAGCCCCCTATGGCTACACCTTC.

This clonotype was detected many times. The rearrangement uses TRBV20-1 and TRBJ2-7, with TRBD2 matching 9 bases. CDR1 and CDR2 (germline): DFQATT, SNEGSKA (reference sequence). The ends lost 5 bases at V and 5 bases at J; junction bases unmatched: 7. The CDR3 is 13 residues long. The CDR3 DNA sequence: TGCAGTGCTCTAGCGGGAATAGTCCACGAGCAGTACTTC. Translated: CSALAGIVHEQYF.

The chain has TRBV20-1 and TRBJ1-1; unclear D gene. The CDR3 is 16 residues long. V lost 0 bases to trimming and J lost 1 base, with 15 bases between them. Germline V gives CDR1 DFQATT, CDR2 SNEGSKA (reference sequence). This CDR3 is CSARDRLRQQNTEAFF. In nucleotides, the CDR3 is TGCAGTGCTAGAGATAGGTTGAGACAACAGAACACTGAAGCTTTCTTT.

The chain combines TRBV4-1 with TRBJ1-1, with a tentative D call TRBD1 (6 bases). Trimming took 5 bases from V and 5 from J, leaving 12 bases between them. Germline lookup yields CDR1 MGHRA and CDR2 YSYEKL. This CDR3 is built from 13 residues. This CDR3 is CASSSYRETEAFF. In nucleotides, the CDR3 is TGCGCCAGCAGCTCGTACAGGGAAACTGAAGCTTTCTTT.

This chain joins TRBV9 and TRBJ2-1; no firm D call. The CDR3 extends over 15 amino acids. Germline V gene lookup returns CDR1 SGDLS and CDR2 YYNGEE. The germline V and J ends were trimmed by 2 bases and 0 bases, with 9 bases remaining between them. The chain's CDR3 is CASSVGGISYNEQFF. The CDR3 bases are TGTGCCAGCAGCGTGGGTGGGATCTCCTACAATGAGCAGTTCTTC. The full variable domain, its missing parts supplied by reference TRBV9 and TRBJ2-1, is DSGVTQTPKHLITATGQRVTLRCSPRSGDLSVYWYQQSLDQGLQFLIQYYNGEERAKGNILERFSAQQFPDLHSELNLSSLELGDSALYFCASSVGGISYNEQFFGPGTRLTVL.

This clonotype appeared many times. The chain uses TRBV12-3 or TRBV12-4 and TRBJ2-7, with a weak D call TRBD2 (6 bases). The CDR3 runs 15 residues. Trimming removed 1 base from V and 2 bases from J, with 12 bases in between. The CDR3 region is CASSLVGGLTYEQYF. The DNA for the CDR3 is TGTGCCAGCAGTTTAGTGGGAGGTCTAACCTACGAGCAGTACTTC.

The J gene is TRBJ2-7, the V gene TRBV19; 13 nucleotides agree with TRBD2. This CDR3 contains 15 residues. V dropped 6 bases and J dropped 4; count of bases not matched to a gene: 6. Per the germline V gene, CDR1 is LNHDA and CDR2 is SQIVND (reference sequence). CDR3 nucleotide sequence: TGTGCCAGTAGGGGGACTAGCGGGAATGCTTACGAGCAGTACTTC. Protein product: CASRGTSGNAYEQYF.

CDR3 coding DNA: TGTGCCAGCACAACACCTAATACCTACGAGCAGTACTTC. This sequence encodes CASTTPNTYEQYF. This chain links TRBV28 with TRBJ2-7, with D unresolved. Trimming shortened V by 7 bases and J by 2 bases, and 12 bases separated the two germline ends. The CDR3 consists of 13 residues. Germline values: CDR1 MDHEN, CDR2 SYDVKM. The full variable domain, its missing parts supplied by reference TRBV28 and TRBJ2-7, is DVKVTQSSRYLVKRTGEKVFLECVQDMDHENMFWYRQDPGLGLRLIYFSYDVKMKEKGDIPEGYSVSREKKERFSLILESASTNQTSMYLCASTTPNTYEQYFGPGTRLTVT.

The rearrangement uses TRBV20-1 and TRBJ1-2; D perhaps matches TRBD1 (5 bases). Per the germline V gene, CDR1 is DFQATT and CDR2 is SNEGSKA (reference sequence). The CDR3 consists of 14 residues. V lost 3 bases and J lost 3, with 14 bases in between. The CDR3 spells CSARDGGDDYGYTF. The CDR3 bases are TGCAGTGCTAGGGACGGTGGGGACGACTATGGCTACACCTTC.

This sequence joins TRBV30 and TRBJ2-2, with 7 bases matching TRBD1. Trimming cost V 8 bases and J 0 bases; bases outside gene matches: 15. Germline CDR1 is GTSNPN and CDR2 is SVGIG (reference sequence). This CDR3 has 17 amino acids. The CDR3 DNA reads TGTGCCCGGAATGAGGACAGGCAAGACGCGAACACCGGGGAGCTGTTTTTT. This sequence encodes CARNEDRQDANTGELFF.

The chain links TRBV5-1 to TRBJ1-1, with a tentative D call TRBD1 (6 bases). Germline CDR1 SGHRS, CDR2 YFSETQ. The CDR3 covers 15 residues. V dropped 4 bases and J dropped 0 bases, with 13 bases sitting between them. The CDR3 DNA sequence: TGCGCCAGCAGCCCAAGACAGGCCTTGAACACTGAAGCTTTCTTT. As protein: CASSPRQALNTEAFF. The full variable domain, its missing parts supplied by reference TRBV5-1 and TRBJ1-1, is KAGVTQTPRYLIKTRGQQVTLSCSPISGHRSVSWYQQTPGQGLQFLFEYFSETQRNKGNFPGRFSGRQFSNSRSEMNVSTLELGDSALYLCASSPRQALNTEAFFGQGTRLTVV.

This clonotype was recorded a few times. The chain combines TRBV27 with TRBJ2-7; D possibly matches TRBD1 or TRBD2 (5 bases each). This CDR3 is built from 13 residues. The ends were cut back, 4 bases at V and 6 bases at J, with 13 bases in the middle. Germline lookup yields CDR1 MNHEY and CDR2 SMNVEV (reference sequence). The DNA of the CDR3 is TGTGCCAGCAGTTACTCTTCGGGGACCGAGCAGTACTTC. Translation gives CASSYSSGTEQYF.

This clonotype occurred many times. This sequence joins TRBV30 and TRBJ1-2, with D uncertain. Looked up from germline, CDR1 is GTSNPN and CDR2 is SVGIG (reference sequence). There are 12 residues in the CDR3. Trimming left V 3 bases short and J 5 bases short, with 10 bases between. CDR3 region: CAWSNMGYGYTF. In DNA, the CDR3 is TGTGCCTGGAGCAACATGGGATATGGCTACACCTTC. The complete variable domain, with remaining parts taken from reference TRBV30 and TRBJ1-2, reads SQTIHQWPATLVQPVGSPLSLECTVEGTSNPNLYWYRQAAGRGLQLLFYSVGIGQISSEVPQNLSASRPQDRQFILSSKKLLLSDSGFYLCAWSNMGYGYTFGSGTRLTVV.

The chain has TRBV24-1 and TRBJ2-1, with 13 bases aligning to TRBD2. Germline V gene sequence: CDR1 KGHDR, CDR2 SFDVKD. The V and J ends lost 7 bases and 12 bases, in that order; junction bases with no gene match: 11. The CDR3 is 15 amino acids. The CDR3 nucleotides read TGTGCCACCAGCGGACTAGCGGGAGTGGTTAACGGGCAGTTCTTC. Protein product: CATSGLAGVVNGQFF.

This chain uses TRBV20-1 with TRBJ2-3; 7 bases match TRBD1. CDR3 size: 17 residues. The junction had 9 bases not matched to a gene; V was cut back by 0 bases and J by 0 bases. Germline values: CDR1 DFQATT, CDR2 SNEGSKA (reference sequence). The CDR3 reads CSARDPNRGTSTDTQYF. The CDR3, as DNA: TGCAGTGCTAGAGACCCTAACAGGGGAACTAGCACAGATACGCAGTATTTT.

The V call is TRBV3-1, the J call TRBJ2-5; D might be TRBD2 (5 bases). The germline gives CDR1 LGHDT, CDR2 YNNKEL (reference sequence). V gave up 1 base and J gave up 5 bases, with 14 bases separating them. This CDR3 is 15 amino acids long. CDR3 bases: TGTGCCAGCAGCCAAGGAAACGGGGTCCGGGAGACCCAGTACTTC. Residues: CASSQGNGVRETQYF.

This clonotype has a count of ten or more. V usage is TRBV7-3 and J usage is TRBJ1-1; no firm D call. CDR1 is SGHTA and CDR2 is FQGTGA in the germline V gene. The CDR3 runs to 13 residues. Trimming cost V 4 bases and J 5 bases, with 11 bases left between them. The CDR3 spells CASSSYPGTEAFF. CDR3 nucleotide sequence: TGTGCCAGCAGCTCTTACCCGGGAACTGAAGCTTTCTTT.

The table lists this clonotype with many counts. This chain uses TRBV7-2 with TRBJ1-6; D unresolved. Germline V gene data show CDR1 as SGHTA and CDR2 as FQGNSA. CDR3 length: 12 residues. V lost 5 bases, J lost 13 bases, and 12 bases lay in between. The CDR3 DNA reads TGTGCCAGCAGCGTACCCGGGAGGCCCCTCCACTTT. Translated, it gives CASSVPGRPLHF.

Remarks on this clonotype: A much larger clone is a single base away; this may be a read error. The rearrangement joins TRBV28 to TRBJ2-3, with TRBD2 matching over 14 bases. Germline values: CDR1 MDHEN, CDR2 SYDVKM. The CDR3 runs to 14 residues. The trim removed 10 bases at V and 6 bases at J, leaving 6 bases unmatched. The CDR3 DNA sequence: TGTGCCAACAGACTAGCGGGAGGGCGGGATACGCAGTATTTT. Translation: CANRLAGGRDTQYF.

This clonotype was seen a handful of times. The chain links TRBV6-1 to TRBJ2-1; D tentatively reads TRBD1 or TRBD2 (5 bases each). This CDR3 is built from 12 residues. The V end lost 2 bases, the J end lost 10 bases, and 9 bases lay between the germline ends. Germline loops: CDR1 MNHNS, CDR2 SASEGT. CDR3 sequence reads: CASSELGEEQFF. Written as DNA, the CDR3 is TGTGCCAGCAGTGAACTGGGGGAGGAGCAGTTCTTC.

There are a few counts of this clonotype. The chain joins TRBV27 to TRBJ1-4; D ambiguous. This CDR3 comprises 14 residues. CDR1 and CDR2 from the germline V gene are MNHEY and SMNVEV (reference sequence). Between the trimmed V and J ends, which lost 6 bases and 6 bases, there was a span of 14 bases. The CDR3 nucleotides read TGTGCCAGCAGCATAGGACTCGCGGATGAAAAACTGTTTTTT. It codes for CASSIGLADEKLFF.

In this sample, this clonotype turned up a few times. The chain couples TRBV7-9 to TRBJ2-2; TRBD2 might be the D (6 bases). V lost 5 bases to trimming and J lost 4 bases, with 17 bases between them. The CDR3 consists of 16 residues. Per the germline V gene, CDR1 is SEHNR and CDR2 is FQNEAQ (reference sequence). CDR3: CASSPGGRSRTGELFF. The CDR3, as DNA: TGTGCCAGCAGCCCTGGGGGGAGGAGTCGCACCGGGGAGCTGTTTTTT. Supplemented by reference TRBV7-9 and TRBJ2-2, the full variable domain reads DTGVSQNPRHKITKRGQNVTFRCDPISEHNRLYWYRQTLGQGPEFLTYFQNEAQLEKSRLLSDRFSAERPKGSFSTLEIQRTEQGDSAMYLCASSPGGRSRTGELFFGEGSRLTVL.

The V gene is TRBV20-1, the J gene TRBJ2-2, with D possibly called TRBD1 or TRBD2 (5 bases each). The CDR3 runs to 12 residues. V dropped 3 bases and J dropped 7 bases, with 9 bases sitting between them. Looked up from germline, CDR1 is DFQATT and CDR2 is SNEGSKA (reference sequence). The CDR3 here is CSARGTSGELFF. CDR3 in DNA: TGCAGTGCTAGGGGGACGAGCGGGGAGCTGTTTTTT.

Regarding this clonotype: Compared with germline, one end of the junction differs, possibly owing to a read error. The gene calls are TRBV7-7 and TRBJ2-7, with 7 bases matching TRBD1. The length of the CDR3 is 17 residues. From germline, CDR1 is SSHAT and CDR2 FNYEAQ (reference sequence). The CDR3 nucleotides are TGTGCTAGCAGCTTAGCTTCAAACCGGGACAGACCTTACGAGCAGTACTTC. It is translated as CASSLASNRDRPYEQYF.

This clonotype was seen a few times. The chain recombines TRBV3-1 with TRBJ2-2; a weak D match, TRBD2 (5 bases). The CDR3 is made up of 13 amino acids. Germline-derived CDR1 and CDR2 are LGHDT and YNNKEL (reference sequence). Trimming stripped 3 bases from V and 6 bases from J, with 8 bases between. The chain's CDR3 is CASSHAGAGELFF. The CDR3 bases are TGTGCCAGCAGCCATGCCGGGGCCGGGGAGCTGTTTTTT.

The CDR3 DNA follows: TGTGCCAGCACCCAGGGGAGAGACGAGCAGTACTTC. Translating it yields CASTQGRDEQYF. The chain couples TRBV6-1 to TRBJ2-7; weak D call: TRBD1 (6 bases). The CDR3 is made up of 12 amino acids. Germline loops: CDR1 MNHNS, CDR2 SASEGT. V was shortened by 7 bases and J by 5 bases, with 12 bases between the two germline ends.

In this sample, this clonotype turned up a few times. The genes are TRBV19 and TRBJ1-1, with D unclear. In germline, CDR1 is LNHDA, CDR2 SQIVND (reference sequence). Trimming left V 3 bases short and J 1 base short, with 9 bases between. The CDR3 length is 14 residues. For the CDR3, the DNA is TGTGCCAGTAGTATGTTGGCAGCGAACACTGAAGCTTTCTTT. Its protein is CASSMLAANTEAFF.

The table lists this clonotype with a few counts. The chain couples TRBV7-2 to TRBJ2-5; 12 bases fit TRBD1. The V segment lost 1 base and the J segment 4 bases; nucleotides outside the gene matches: 7. Germline CDR1 and CDR2: SGHTA and FQGNSA. This CDR3 is built from 17 residues. The CDR3 region is CASSLVLGQGARETQYF. The DNA of the CDR3 is TGTGCCAGCAGCTTAGTTTTGGGACAGGGGGCGCGAGAGACCCAGTACTTC.

The gene calls are TRBV30 and TRBJ2-1, with 10 bases that match TRBD1. The CDR3 covers 16 residues. Trimming cost V 3 bases and J 6 bases; bases outside gene matches: 11. Germline V gene data show CDR1 as GTSNPN and CDR2 as SVGIG (reference sequence). The chain's CDR3 is CAWSETDRGLANEQFF. CDR3 nucleotides: TGTGCCTGGAGCGAGACCGACAGGGGGCTTGCCAATGAGCAGTTCTTC.